This entry is about one T cell receptor (beta chain). Its antigen remains unidentified. This sample stems from a study of OX40 agonist ivuxolimab in advanced cancers. Study as a whole: A diagnosis of hepatocellular carcinoma, melanoma, renal cell or head and neck cancer was present in dose-escalation patients. Three individuals attained partial responses, comprising one hepatocellular carcinoma case and two cutaneous melanoma cases.

Per the germline V gene, CDR1 is SEHNR and CDR2 is FQNEAQ (reference sequence). V was cut by 7 bases and J by 2 bases, with 15 bases left in between. This CDR3 is 14 amino acids long. The table came from immunoSEQ multiplex PCR; TCRdb's copy has only in-frame clones and leaves some out. The sample includes more than 20,000 clones, around 80% seen only once; the top ten take under 45%. Study-wide points: CD8+ T cells (on average) carried more expanded clones than CD4+ T cells.

Exclusion applied to patients with autoimmune disease history or systemic immunosuppression. This chain uses TRBV7-9 with TRBJ2-7, with D possibly being TRBD2 (6 bases). The sequencing used CD4+ or CD8+ T cells sorted from blood, collected in a trial of the OX40 agonist ivuxolimab. The origin of this receptor is an adult with an advanced solid tumor such as melanoma, head and neck, liver or kidney cancer. CDR3 protein: CASMGGRNPYEQYF. The CDR3 nucleotides are TGTGCCAGCATGGGGGGTAGGAACCCCTACGAGCAGTACTTC.